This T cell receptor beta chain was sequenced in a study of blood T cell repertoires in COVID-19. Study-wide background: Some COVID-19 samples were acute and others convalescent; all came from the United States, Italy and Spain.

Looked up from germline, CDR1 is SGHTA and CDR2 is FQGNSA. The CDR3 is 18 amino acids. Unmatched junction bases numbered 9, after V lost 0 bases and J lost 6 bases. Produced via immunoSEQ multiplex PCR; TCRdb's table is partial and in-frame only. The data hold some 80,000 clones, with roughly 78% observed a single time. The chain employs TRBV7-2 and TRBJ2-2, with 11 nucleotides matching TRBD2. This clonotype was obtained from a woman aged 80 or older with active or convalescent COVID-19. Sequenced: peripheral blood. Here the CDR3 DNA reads TGTGCCAGCAGCTTAGCTGTTCTAGCGGGGGGTTTTTCCGGGGAGCTGTTTTTT. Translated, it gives CASSLAVLAGGFSGELFF.